The 5 T cell receptor beta chains given below trace back to one sample, sequenced in a study of cytomegalovirus exposure and HLA in healthy donors. Method: immunoSEQ multiplex PCR; TCRdb's copy keeps in-frame clones and lacks some. The data contain approximately 100,000 clones, about 83% of them singletons. Input material: PBMCs. The source is a woman in her 30s in good health and CMV-seronegative.

The rearrangement uses TRBV9 and TRBJ2-2; D may be TRBD1 (5 bases). The CDR3 runs 16 residues. Germline V gives CDR1 SGDLS, CDR2 YYNGEE. The V gene lost 0 bases and the J gene lost 1 base, with 10 bases spanning the gap. The CDR3 sequence is CASSVGNRGNTGELFF. The DNA of the CDR3 is TGTGCCAGCAGCGTAGGCAATAGGGGGAACACCGGGGAGCTGTTTTTT. Looking up the rest from reference TRBV9 and TRBJ2-2 gives the full variable domain: DSGVTQTPKHLITATGQRVTLRCSPRSGDLSVYWYQQSLDQGLQFLIQYYNGEERAKGNILERFSAQQFPDLHSELNLSSLELGDSALYFCASSVGNRGNTGELFFGEGSRLTVL.

The rearrangement links TRBV25-1 to TRBJ1-2; 10 bases align to TRBD1. V shed 7 bases, J shed 8 bases, and the junction held 13 bases outside the gene matches. In germline, CDR1 is MGHDK, CDR2 SYGVNS. There are 15 residues in the CDR3. CDR3 DNA: TGTGCCAGCAACCCGGGGGACAGGGGCGGAGAGGGCTACACCTTC. This translates into CASNPGDRGGEGYTF.

This chain joins TRBV6-1 and TRBJ2-7; TRBD1 agrees at 7 bases. This CDR3 spans 16 amino acids. J was trimmed by 1 base and V by 4 bases; bases with no gene match: 10. Germline V gives CDR1 MNHNS, CDR2 SASEGT. DNA of the CDR3: TGTGCCAGCAGTGTAATCGAGACAGGGTTGTCCTACGAGCAGTACTTC. It is translated as CASSVIETGLSYEQYF.

CDR3 DNA: TGTGCCAGCAGGCACACAGGGGGCGGCAATCAGCCCCAGCATTTT. Protein: CASRHTGGGNQPQHF. The chain links TRBV6-1 to TRBJ1-5; TRBD1 aligns across 9 bases. The germline V gene encodes CDR1 MNHNS and CDR2 SASEGT. V was clipped by 6 bases and J by 2 bases; unmatched bases: 5. This CDR3 contains 15 residues.

J is TRBJ1-2 and V is TRBV28; 9 nucleotides match TRBD1. The J segment lost 7 bases and the V segment lost 5 bases, leaving 8 bases of the junction unmatched. CDR3 length equals 14 residues. The germline V gene has CDR1 MDHEN and CDR2 SYDVKM. CDR3 protein: CASSVQGALSGYTF. The DNA for the CDR3 is TGTGCCAGCAGTGTACAGGGGGCGCTAAGTGGCTACACCTTC.